This T cell receptor beta chain was recovered during a study of Graves' ophthalmopathy and Graves' hyperthyroidism (dated by TCRdb to 2017 to 2018). Notes on the research overall: Hyperthyroidism was defined as stable when no progression to ophthalmopathy occurred within 18 months of follow-up. To explore V-J signatures distinguishing ophthalmopathy from hyperthyroidism, a discovery set of under 110 patients (about 44 ophthalmopathy, some 57 stable hyperthyroidism) was enrolled. An independent validation cohort was composed of fewer than 20 hyperthyroidism patients and about 16 patients who later progressed from hyperthyroidism to ophthalmopathy. In total, 135 blood samples were TCR-sequenced: approximately 42 ophthalmopathy, roughly 77 hyperthyroidism and 17 hyperthyroidism-to-ophthalmopathy patients. After sampling, hyperthyroidism patients received methimazole starting at 30 mg daily, and ophthalmopathy patients received high-dose intravenous methylprednisolone. TCR beta repertoire signatures were used to distinguish Graves' ophthalmopathy from Graves' hyperthyroidism and to predict progression to ophthalmopathy. In roughly 6 hyperthyroidism patients, T-cell repertoires of thyroid tissue and blood were compared.

Patients with hyperthyroidism were aged 18 to 65 years, had been newly diagnosed, and had a disease duration of less than 2 months. Patients were excluded if they had other autoimmune diseases, uncontrolled infections, pregnancy or lactation. Clinical symptoms, serum thyroxine, TRAb, thyroid ultrasound and orbital computed tomography formed the basis of the diagnosis. Total RNA was extracted with Trizol reagent and quality-checked on an Agilent 2100 Bioanalyzer. The paper's findings and limits, for the study overall: In validation, the model predicted ophthalmopathy progression with 70.59% sensitivity and around 72% specificity; some 13 predicted patients were CT-confirmed with GO in a median of 6.5 months. Most of the expanded thyroid clonotypes with a frequency above 0.001 were also detected in blood, and it was suggested that the thyroid immune response may be reflected by blood repertoires. No statistical method was used to set the sample size in advance, and the investigators knew which group each participant was assigned to. The 13-signature model separated ophthalmopathy from stable hyperthyroidism with approximately 88% sensitivity and about 81% specificity in cross-validation, and 80%/75% in the test set.

For repertoire sequencing, the TCR beta CDR3 regions were amplified from RNA transcripts. A first-round RT-PCR used HTBI primers with the Qiagen OneStep RT-PCR kit, followed by a second-round multiplex PCR, size selection and purification. Libraries were sequenced paired-end with 100 bp reads on an Illumina HiSeq2000. On the authors' methods: SOAPnuke was used to process the reads, throwing out any read that had adapters, had uncalled bases, had a mean Phred below 15, or lacked an exact constant-primer or identifier match. COPE v1.2.5 was used to merge high-quality paired reads. Each unique nucleotide sequence was defined as a clonotype, and clonotypes were aligned to IMGT TRB V, D and J references with MiTCR v1.1. Only V-J combinations with frequency above 0.0001 were analysed, covering around 99% of repertoires. For each V-J combination, a TCR clonal expansion and chaos score was defined as the ratio of F50 clonal expansion to chaos observed in the TCRdist matrix. Welch's t-statistics and random forest were used to reduce features to about a dozen V-J combinations, which were fed into a naive Bayes classifier. The Morisita-Horn index was used to measure how similar the thyroid and blood repertoires were. TCRdb reran the public reads through fastp at Q25 and MiXCR, keeping productive beta chains. Here each entry gathers all rows of one CDR3 protein and keeps the most common genes and DNA. TCRdb's processing, not the study's, gives the V and J calls here. Here the sample has about 1.1 million distinct CDR3 sequences; about two fifths occur a single time. The top ten clonotypes cover over 8.5% of the sample.

Comments on this clonotype: Its binding antigen is unknown. Base-call qualities are not available, and no considerably larger clone is one nucleotide away.

The CDR3 runs 17 amino acids, cysteine and phenylalanine included. This entry keeps only the CDR3 DNA: 51 bases, framed from base 1. CDR1 and CDR2 were assigned from the germline V gene as SNHLY and FYNNEI. V has 4 bases trimmed and J has 7 bases trimmed; junction bases matching no gene number 12. The chain joins TRBV2 to TRBJ2-2, with 10 bases matching TRBD2. The specimen was peripheral blood or thyroid tissue (not recorded which). The clonotype was recovered from an adult man with Graves' hyperthyroidism. The CDR3 is CASSAPSGRALGGELFF. In nucleotide form, the sequence is TGTGCCAGCAGTGCCCCCAGCGGGAGGGCCCTCGGCGGGGAGCTGTTTTTT.